These 10 T cell receptor beta chains originate from one sample sequenced in a study of CD8 T cells in ankylosing spondylitis. TCRdb reanalysed the 5' RACE reads using MiXCR and keeps one entry per CDR3 protein. In the table there are around 29,000 distinct CDR3 sequences, less than 5.5% of which are singletons. Sequenced sample: blood, either unsorted or a sorted T cell fraction (not recorded which). The receptor set was obtained from a female donor with ankylosing spondylitis or in good health (not recorded which).

As regards this clonotype: A clone one base away is much larger, so this may be a read error. The CDR3 is CDSSPDRFTEAFF. The CDR3 bases are TGTGACAGCAGCCCAGACAGGTTTACTGAAGCTTTCTTT. The chain combines TRBV9 with TRBJ1-1, with D perhaps matching TRBD1 (6 bases). Germline V CDR1 and CDR2: SGDLS, YYNGEE. This CDR3 has 13 amino acids.

This clonotype rates as medium-sized (0.01 to 0.1%). This chain links TRBV9 with TRBJ1-2; tentatively, D is TRBD1 (6 bases). V lost 0 bases to trimming and J lost 4 bases, with 13 bases between them. CDR3 size: 15 residues. Germline CDR1 is SGDLS and CDR2 is YYNGEE. CDR3 sequence: CASSVATGGLYGYTF. Written as DNA, the CDR3 is TGTGCCAGCAGCGTAGCTACGGGGGGCCTCTATGGCTACACCTTC.

This clonotype appeared many times. The CDR3 nucleotides read TGTGCCAGCAGCGTAGGGTCCGTGCGGGCTAATGAAAAACTGTTTTTT. This gives the protein CASSVGSVRANEKLFF. The chain is built from TRBV9 and TRBJ1-4; D is uncertain. The V gene lost 0 bases and the J gene lost 3 bases, with 12 bases spanning the gap. Germline CDR1 and CDR2: SGDLS and YYNGEE. The CDR3 is 16 residues long. The variable domain in full, completed from reference TRBV9 and TRBJ1-4, reads DSGVTQTPKHLITATGQRVTLRCSPRSGDLSVYWYQQSLDQGLQFLIQYYNGEERAKGNILERFSAQQFPDLHSELNLSSLELGDSALYFCASSVGSVRANEKLFFGSGTQLSVL.

This clonotype has a count of ten or more. This rearrangement joins TRBV9 to TRBJ2-1; TRBD2 might be the D (6 bases). Trimming shortened V by 4 bases and J by 9 bases, and 23 bases separated the two germline ends. The germline gives CDR1 SGDLS, CDR2 YYNGEE. The CDR3 extends over 16 amino acids. In DNA, the CDR3 is TGTGCCAGCAGCCCGTTGGCCGGGAGACTTCTGGGTGAGCAGTTCTTC. Its protein is CASSPLAGRLLGEQFF. Using reference TRBV9 and TRBJ2-1 for the parts outside the CDR3, the full variable domain is DSGVTQTPKHLITATGQRVTLRCSPRSGDLSVYWYQQSLDQGLQFLIQYYNGEERAKGNILERFSAQQFPDLHSELNLSSLELGDSALYFCASSPLAGRLLGEQFFGPGTRLTVL.

This clonotype came up many times. V usage is TRBV9 and J usage is TRBJ1-1, with TRBD1 matching over 8 bases. Germline CDR1 reads SGDLS; CDR2 reads YYNGEE. The trim removed 2 bases at V and 0 bases at J, leaving 3 bases unmatched. This CDR3 region has 15 residues. The CDR3 protein is CASSVLDRVNTEAFF. In DNA, the CDR3 is TGTGCCAGCAGCGTCCTGGACAGGGTGAACACTGAAGCTTTCTTT.

This clonotype appeared many times. The chain employs TRBV9 and TRBJ1-2; 12 nucleotides line up with TRBD1. Germline V gene lookup returns CDR1 SGDLS and CDR2 YYNGEE. The CDR3 extends over 14 amino acids. Trimming took 4 bases from V and 7 from J; bases not matched to a gene: 5. CDR3 in DNA: TGTGCCAGCAGCCTCGGGACAGGGGGCTTTGGCTACACCTTC. This translates into CASSLGTGGFGYTF.

The table lists this clonotype with many counts. The genes are TRBV9 and TRBJ2-7; no reliable D call. This CDR3 is built from 16 residues. V was trimmed by 4 bases and J by 0 bases, leaving 17 bases between them. Per the germline V gene, CDR1 is SGDLS and CDR2 is YYNGEE. DNA for the CDR3: TGTGCCAGCAGCCCCCATGGTGCGGACCACTCCTACGAGCAGTACTTC. Protein sequence: CASSPHGADHSYEQYF.

This clonotype was detected many times. The chain carries TRBV9 and TRBJ2-1; D is perhaps TRBD1 (6 bases). This CDR3 region has 16 residues. The V and J ends lost 1 base and 6 bases respectively, with 17 bases between them. The germline gives CDR1 SGDLS, CDR2 YYNGEE. DNA of the CDR3: TGTGCCAGCAGCGTAACTCCAGGGGAATTGGGCAATGAGCAGTTCTTC. This sequence encodes CASSVTPGELGNEQFF.

This clonotype appeared many times. This sequence joins TRBV9 and TRBJ1-1; a weak D match, TRBD1 (5 bases). The V end was cut by 3 bases, the J end by 3 bases, with 12 bases between. Germline-derived CDR1 and CDR2 are SGDLS and YYNGEE. CDR3 length: 14 amino acids. The CDR3 sequence is CASSEGLPYTEAFF. Written as DNA, the CDR3 is TGTGCCAGCAGCGAGGGGCTCCCCTACACTGAAGCTTTCTTT.

In its sample, this clonotype was seen many times. The chain links TRBV9 to TRBJ2-7, with unresolved D. The CDR3 is made up of 13 amino acids. The V gene lost 0 bases and the J gene lost 3 bases, with 7 bases spanning the gap. Germline values: CDR1 SGDLS, CDR2 YYNGEE. The CDR3 sequence is CASSVEGLYEQYF. The CDR3 DNA is TGTGCCAGCAGCGTAGAAGGCCTCTACGAGCAGTACTTC.